This TCR beta chain is from a study of Graves' ophthalmopathy and Graves' hyperthyroidism. The table lists this clonotype with many counts. Its target is not known. RNA transcripts were the template, and TCR beta CDR3 regions were amplified from them. HTBI primers were used in a first-round RT-PCR, which preceded a second-round multiplex PCR. From the multiplex PCR reads, TCRdb called clonotypes with MiXCR, one entry per CDR3 protein. This table has about 640,000 distinct CDR3 sequences, roughly 41% appearing once. The germline gives CDR1 SGHTA, CDR2 FQGNSA. The V gene end was trimmed by 4 bases and the J gene end by 4 bases; junction bases not matched to a gene: 7. This CDR3 region has 15 residues. Findings and limits, study-wide: Most expanded clonotypes from thyroid (those above 0.001 frequency) were also found in blood.

The chain recombines TRBV7-2 with TRBJ1-5; 7 positions agree with TRBD1. This sequence originates from an adult man with Graves' ophthalmopathy. The specimen was peripheral blood. The DNA for the CDR3 is TGTGCCAGCAGCTGGGGAACAGGGGCAAATCAGCCCCAGCATTTT. Residues: CASSWGTGANQPQHF.